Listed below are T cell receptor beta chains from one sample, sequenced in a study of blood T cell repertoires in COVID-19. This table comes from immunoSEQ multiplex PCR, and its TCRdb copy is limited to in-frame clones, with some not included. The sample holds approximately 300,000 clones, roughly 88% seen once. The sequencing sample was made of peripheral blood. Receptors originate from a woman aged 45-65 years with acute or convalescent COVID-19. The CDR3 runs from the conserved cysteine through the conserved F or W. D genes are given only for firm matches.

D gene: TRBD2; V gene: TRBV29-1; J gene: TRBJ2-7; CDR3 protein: CSARQRERSYEQYF
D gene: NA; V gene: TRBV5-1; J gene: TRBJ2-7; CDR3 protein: CASSLAPAASEQYF
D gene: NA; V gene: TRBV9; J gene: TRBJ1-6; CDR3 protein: CASSLASTGGSYNSPLHF
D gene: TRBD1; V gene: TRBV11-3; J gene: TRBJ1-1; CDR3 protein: CASGAGGKTEAFF
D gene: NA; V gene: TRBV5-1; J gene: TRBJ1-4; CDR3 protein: CASSLVPEQANEKLFF
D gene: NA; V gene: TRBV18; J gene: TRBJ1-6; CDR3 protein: CASSPENEGSPLHF
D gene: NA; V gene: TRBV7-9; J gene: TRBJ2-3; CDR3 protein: CASSLSGSGTDTQYF
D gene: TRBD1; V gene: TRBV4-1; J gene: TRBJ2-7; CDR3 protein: CASSRGQGPVSYEQYF
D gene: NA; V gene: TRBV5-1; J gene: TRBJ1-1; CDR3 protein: CASSLQGPLNTEAFF
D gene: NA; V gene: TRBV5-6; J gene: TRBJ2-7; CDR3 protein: CASSLWAGGSYEQYF